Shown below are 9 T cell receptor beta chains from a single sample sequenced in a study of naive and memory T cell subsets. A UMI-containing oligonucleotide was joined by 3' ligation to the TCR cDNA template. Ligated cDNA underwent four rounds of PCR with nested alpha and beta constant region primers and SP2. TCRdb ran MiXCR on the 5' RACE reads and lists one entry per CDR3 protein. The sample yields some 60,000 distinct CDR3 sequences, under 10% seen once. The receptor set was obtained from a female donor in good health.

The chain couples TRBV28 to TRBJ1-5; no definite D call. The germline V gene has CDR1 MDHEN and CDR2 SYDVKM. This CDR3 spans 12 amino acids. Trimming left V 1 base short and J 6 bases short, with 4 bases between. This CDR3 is CASSLLLQPQHF. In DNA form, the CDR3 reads TGTGCCAGCAGTTTATTGCTTCAGCCCCAGCATTTT. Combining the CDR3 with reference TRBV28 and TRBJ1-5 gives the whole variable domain DVKVTQSSRYLVKRTGEKVFLECVQDMDHENMFWYRQDPGLGLRLIYFSYDVKMKEKGDIPEGYSVSREKKERFSLILESASTNQTSMYLCASSLLLQPQHFGDGTRLSIL.

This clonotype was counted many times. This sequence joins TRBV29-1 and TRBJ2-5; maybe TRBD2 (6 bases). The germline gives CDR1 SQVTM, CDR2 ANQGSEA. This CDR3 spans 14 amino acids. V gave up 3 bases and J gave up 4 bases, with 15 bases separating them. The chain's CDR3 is CSVEGLKGRETQYF. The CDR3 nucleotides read TGCAGCGTTGAGGGACTTAAAGGGCGAGAGACCCAGTACTTC. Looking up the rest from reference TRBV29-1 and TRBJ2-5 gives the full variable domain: SAVISQKPSRDICQRGTSLTIQCQVDSQVTMMFWYRQQPGQSLTLIATANQGSEATYESGFVIDKFPISRPNLTFSTLTVSNMSPEDSSIYLCSVEGLKGRETQYFGPGTRLLVL.

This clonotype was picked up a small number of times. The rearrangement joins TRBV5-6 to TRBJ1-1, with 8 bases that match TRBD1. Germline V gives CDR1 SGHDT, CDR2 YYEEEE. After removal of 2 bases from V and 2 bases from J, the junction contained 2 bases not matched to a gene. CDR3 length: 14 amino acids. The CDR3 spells CASSFGTGNTEAFF. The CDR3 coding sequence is TGTGCCAGCAGCTTCGGGACAGGTAACACTGAAGCTTTCTTT.

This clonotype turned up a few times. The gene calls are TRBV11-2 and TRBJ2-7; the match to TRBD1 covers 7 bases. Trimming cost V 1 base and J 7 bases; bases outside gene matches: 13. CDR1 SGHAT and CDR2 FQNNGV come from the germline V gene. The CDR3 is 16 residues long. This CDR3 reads CASSLGSGQVLGEQYF. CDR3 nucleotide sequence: TGTGCCAGCAGCTTAGGGTCCGGACAGGTCCTAGGAGAGCAGTACTTC. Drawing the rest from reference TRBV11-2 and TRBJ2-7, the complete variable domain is EAGVAQSPRYKIIEKRQSVAFWCNPISGHATLYWYQQILGQGPKLLIQFQNNGVVDDSQLPKDRFSAERLKGVDSTLKIQPAKLEDSAVYLCASSLGSGQVLGEQYFGPGTRLTVT.

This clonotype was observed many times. The DNA of the CDR3 is TGTGCCAGCAGCACCCAAAACAGGGATTTGGGGACTGAAGCTTTCTTT. Translating gives CASSTQNRDLGTEAFF. The chain has TRBV7-6 and TRBJ1-1; weak D call: TRBD1 (6 bases). The CDR3 totals 16 residues. V dropped 5 bases and J dropped 5 bases, with 21 bases sitting between them. Germline V gene lookup returns CDR1 SGHVS and CDR2 FNYEAQ.

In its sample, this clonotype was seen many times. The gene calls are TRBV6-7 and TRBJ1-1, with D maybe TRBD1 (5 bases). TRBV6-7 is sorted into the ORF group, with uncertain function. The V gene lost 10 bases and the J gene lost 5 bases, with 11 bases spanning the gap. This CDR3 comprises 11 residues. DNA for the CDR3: TGTGCCAACCCAAGGACAACTGAAGCTTTCTTT. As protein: CANPRTTEAFF.

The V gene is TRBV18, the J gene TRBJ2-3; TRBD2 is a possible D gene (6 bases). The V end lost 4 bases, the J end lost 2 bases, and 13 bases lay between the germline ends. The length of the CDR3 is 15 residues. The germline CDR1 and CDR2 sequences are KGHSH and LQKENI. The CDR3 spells CASSLGLSDTDTQYF. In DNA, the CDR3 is TGTGCCAGCTCACTGGGACTGTCCGACACAGATACGCAGTATTTT.

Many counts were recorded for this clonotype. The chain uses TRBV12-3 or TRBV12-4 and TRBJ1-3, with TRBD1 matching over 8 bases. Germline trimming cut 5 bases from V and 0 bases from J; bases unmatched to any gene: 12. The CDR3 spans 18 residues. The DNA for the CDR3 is TGTGCCAGCAGTAGGACAGGGCTGCTGACTCTCTCTGGAAACACCATATATTTT. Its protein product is CASSRTGLLTLSGNTIYF.

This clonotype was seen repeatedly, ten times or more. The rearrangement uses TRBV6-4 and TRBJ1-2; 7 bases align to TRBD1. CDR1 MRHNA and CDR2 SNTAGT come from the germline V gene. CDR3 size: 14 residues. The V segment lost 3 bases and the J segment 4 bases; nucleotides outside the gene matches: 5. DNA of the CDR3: TGTGCCAGCAGTGAGGGACAGACCAGCTATGGCTACACCTTC. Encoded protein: CASSEGQTSYGYTF.